The TCR beta chain described here comes from a study of regulatory T cells in long-lasting Graves disease. Study-wide context: The criterion for persistent Graves' disease was over 5 years of antithyroid drugs with positive TSH receptor antibodies.

Trimming shortened V by 8 bases and J by 2 bases, and 15 bases separated the two germline ends. Germline V gives CDR1 KGHSH, CDR2 LQKENI. There are 14 residues in the CDR3. Relying on iRepertoire HTBI primers and Arm-PCR of CDR3 regions, the team built TCR beta libraries. TCRdb itself ran the multiplex PCR reads through MiXCR, one entry per CDR3 protein. The sample contains about 420,000 distinct CDR3 sequences, around 24% of which appear only once. Time point specified: persistent/refractory GD, antithyroid drugs over 5 years with positive TRAb. PBMC RNA served as the TCR library source. EDTA tubes were used for drawing 8 to 9 milliliters of peripheral blood. Broader study findings: When disease was persistent, TRBV28, TRBJ1-2 and TRBJ2-5 were the favored segments. The study found persistent patients shared more public clonotypes (more than 2,500) than new patients (about 880).

For this clonotype: Its antigen is currently unknown.

The sample here was peripheral blood mononuclear cells (PBMCs), taken when the disease was refractory, from a patient treated with antithyroid drugs. This sequence joins TRBV18 and TRBJ1-2; a weak D match, TRBD1 (6 bases). This receptor was identified in a female donor with Graves disease. This chain's CDR3 is CASSRADSNYGYTF. The CDR3 nucleotides are TGTGCCAGCAGTCGGGCGGACAGCAACTATGGCTACACCTTC.